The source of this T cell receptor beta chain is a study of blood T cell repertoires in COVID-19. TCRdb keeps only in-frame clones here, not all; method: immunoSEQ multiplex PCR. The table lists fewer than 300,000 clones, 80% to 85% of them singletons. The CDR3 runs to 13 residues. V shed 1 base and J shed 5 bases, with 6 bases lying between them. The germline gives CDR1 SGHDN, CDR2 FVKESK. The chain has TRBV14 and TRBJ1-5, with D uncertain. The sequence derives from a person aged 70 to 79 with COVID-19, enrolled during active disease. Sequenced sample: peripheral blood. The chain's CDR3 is CASSQGIDQPQHF. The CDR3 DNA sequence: TGTGCCAGCAGCCAAGGAATAGATCAGCCCCAGCATTTT.